This TCR beta chain is from a study of CD8+CD57+ T cells in acquired aplastic anemia (dated by TCRdb to the late 2010s). About the full investigation: A mean of about 3 ug of DNA, ranging from roughly 0.19 to 27.4 ug, was extracted from sorted CD4+ and CD8+ cells. For healthy donor samples, the average read count was around 10 million for CD4+ cells and roughly 12 million for CD8+ cells.

Regarding this clonotype: It lacks a known antigen. No quality values exist for individual bases; no much larger clone is one base distant.

Genomic DNA served as template for TCR beta VDJ combination and CDR3 sequence profiling. An Illumina HiSeq 2000 was the platform used for TCR repertoire sequencing. The authors' analysis ran thus. Repertoires were assessed using TRBV/TRBJ rearrangement plots, CDR3 size and DJ length profiles, and Simpson's diversity index. The most abundant DNA sequence in the deep sequencing data was taken as the immunodominant clone. CDR3 amino acid sequences were checked for sharing across subjects and were also compared against the VDJdb database and published repertoires. TCRdb ran its own pipeline on the public reads, namely fastp trimming at Q25 and MiXCR clone calling, and kept in-frame beta chains. Entries are consolidated by CDR3 protein sequence, retaining the most common genes and DNA. The V and J calls shown here were made by TCRdb, not taken from the authors' results. In this sample the table shows 150,000 to 200,000 distinct CDR3 sequences, 55% to 80% of which occur a single time. The ten largest clones represent 45% to 50% of the sample.

The study deep-sequenced TCR repertoires of sorted CD4+ and CD8+ blood T cells from severe aplastic anemia patients and healthy subjects. Ficoll-Paque density gradient centrifugation was used to isolate peripheral blood mononuclear cells. Before DNA extraction, CD4+ and CD8+ T cells were sorted with FACS or magnetic beads. General conclusions and limits of the study: Roughly 29 CD8+ CDR3 sequences were shared between patients and controls but appeared highly expressed in patients and within their immunodominant clones. Patients and healthy controls showed no significant difference in CD8+ Simpson's diversity (P=0.060).

The CDR3 contains 13 residues, cysteine and phenylalanine counted. Only the CDR3 DNA stays, 39 bases, in frame from base 1. The germline V end is reduced by 10 bases and the J end by 5 bases; junction bases left unmatched: 9. CDR1 and CDR2, looked up from the germline V gene, are ENHRY and SYGVKD. This receptor was identified in a human donor in good health. In this chain, TRBV10-3 is recombined with TRBJ1-2, with 8 central nucleotides matching TRBD1. The material sequenced was sorted CD4+, CD8+, or CD8+CD57+ T cells (not recorded which) from PBMCs. The nucleotides are TGTGCCAGCAGCCCAGGGACAGGTTATGGCTACACCTTC. It encodes CASSPGTGYGYTF.